This T cell receptor beta chain was identified in a study of blood T cell repertoires in COVID-19. Study summary: Sources were T cells, B-cell-depleted T cells, or PBMCs; the material itself was cDNA or gDNA.

Recovery among Cohort 3 donors was established by two negative PCRs, clearance, or symptom resolution. Produced via immunoSEQ multiplex PCR; TCRdb's table is partial and in-frame only. This table has under 300,000 clones, 88% appearing once. The V gene end was trimmed by 0 bases and the J gene end by 7 bases; junction bases not matched to a gene: 12. This CDR3 is 17 amino acids long. The V gene's germline CDR1 is SGHNT and CDR2 YYREEE (reference sequence). The source is a woman aged 25 to 39 who had recovered from COVID-19. Specimen: PBMCs or T cells enriched from blood (not recorded which). The V call is TRBV5-4, the J call TRBJ2-1; TRBD2 aligns across 8 bases. This CDR3 is CASSLAGRGALGNEQFF. DNA for the CDR3: TGTGCCAGCAGCTTGGCAGGGCGGGGGGCCTTGGGGAATGAGCAGTTCTTC.